Listed below are T cell receptor beta chains from one sample, sequenced in a study of vaccination and CD4 T cells after COVID-19. Their antigens remain unidentified. A single record per CDR3 protein comes from TCRdb applying MiXCR to the PCR reads. The sample includes some 11,000 distinct CDR3 sequences, 40% to 50% of them seen just once. Sequencing was done on a sample of CD4+ T cells from blood, cultured in vitro. These receptors originate from a human donor who had recovered from COVID-19. Each CDR3 is given with its conserved first and last residue. A D gene is named only where the DNA matches it firmly. Some rows mark clone size as missing; the rest say once, few, many or name a class of expanded clone.

TRBJ2-7,TRBV12-3/TRBV12-4,NA,few,TGTGCCAGCAGTTGGGACCCTAACGAGCAGTACTTC,CASSWDPNEQYF
TRBJ1-1,TRBV18,NA,few,TGTGCCAGCTCTCCAGGGCAGGAGGGCACTGAAGCTTTCTTT,CASSPGQEGTEAFF
TRBJ2-7,TRBV7-8,NA,NA,TGTGCCACCCACGACTTATCCTCCTACGAGCAGTACTTC,CATHDLSSYEQYF
TRBJ2-7,TRBV20-1,TRBD2,NA,TGCAGTGCTAGAGAAAAACCCCAAGGGGGACTAGCGGGACATTACGAGCAGTACTTC,CSAREKPQGGLAGHYEQYF
TRBJ2-3,TRBV9,NA,NA,TGTGCCAGCAGCCCGCGGGACAGCCGAGGGAGAACGATCCCAGATACGCAGTATTTT,CASSPRDSRGRTIPDTQYF
TRBJ2-2,TRBV19,NA,NA,TGTGCCAGTAGTATACTGGGGACTGCGAACACCGGGGAGCTGTTTTTT,CASSILGTANTGELFF
TRBJ2-7,TRBV5-1,NA,NA,TGCGCCAGCAGTTCCGGAGATTCCTACGAGCAGTACTTC,CASSSGDSYEQYF
TRBJ2-1,TRBV20-1,NA,NA,TGCAGTGCTAGAACGGGTAGCGTAGACAATGAGCAGTTCTTC,CSARTGSVDNEQFF
TRBJ2-1,TRBV6-5,TRBD2,few,TGTGCCAGCAGTTACTCACTCGGACTAGCGGGAGGAACGCATGAGCAGTTCTTC,CASSYSLGLAGGTHEQFF
TRBJ1-2,TRBV6-4,TRBD1,NA,TGTGCCAGCAGTGACTTACAGGGGGCGAATGGCTACACCTTC,CASSDLQGANGYTF
TRBJ1-6,TRBV12-3/TRBV12-4,TRBD1,NA,TGTGCCAGCAGTCCCCGACAGGGGCGGGATTCACCCCTCCACTTT,CASSPRQGRDSPLHF
TRBJ2-7,TRBV23-1,NA,few,TGCGCCAGCAGCACCCCGACTGGGTTGGGCAGGGACGACCACGAGCAGTACTTC,CASSTPTGLGRDDHEQYF
TRBJ1-1,TRBV5-1,NA,NA,TGCGCCAGCAGCTCCCGGGGGGAGAACACTGAAGCTTTCTTT,CASSSRGENTEAFF
TRBJ1-4,TRBV2,NA,NA,TGTGCCAGCACCCGGACAGCCGAGGGGGAAAAACTGTTTTTT,CASTRTAEGEKLFF
TRBJ1-3,TRBV5-4,NA,NA,TGTGCCAGCAGCTTTGGGACATCTGGAAACACCATATATTTT,CASSFGTSGNTIYF
TRBJ1-5,TRBV28,TRBD1,NA,TGTGCCAGCAGACCCGCAGGGGGCCGCAATCAGCCCCAGCATTTT,CASRPAGGRNQPQHF
TRBJ1-5,TRBV6-1,NA,few,TGTGCCAGCAGTGTCGTTTGGAGCAATCAGCCCCAGCATTTT,CASSVVWSNQPQHF
TRBJ2-7,TRBV6-2/TRBV6-3,NA,NA,TGTGCCAGCCGTAGGCTAGCGTTAAGCCTTACCCCTGCCGAGCAGTACTTC,CASRRLALSLTPAEQYF
TRBJ2-3,TRBV6-4,TRBD2,NA,TGTGCCAGCAGTGACTCACTAGCGGGAGCAGATACGCAGTATTTT,CASSDSLAGADTQYF
TRBJ2-7,TRBV12-3/TRBV12-4,TRBD2,NA,TGTGCCAGCAACCTGGGGGGAGGGCACGGCGAGCAGTACTTC,CASNLGGGHGEQYF
TRBJ2-5,TRBV5-1,NA,few,TGCGCCAGCAGCTTGGGTGTGGCTCGGCGCGCGTCGGAGACCCAGTACTTC,CASSLGVARRASETQYF
TRBJ2-3,TRBV7-3,NA,NA,TGTGCCAGCAGCTTAGGCTCTGGGGGCAGTACGCAGTATTTT,CASSLGSGGSTQYF
TRBJ1-2,TRBV27,TRBD1,NA,TGTGCCAGCAGTGCCGTTGACAGGGGGCTAAACTATGGCTACACCTTC,CASSAVDRGLNYGYTF
TRBJ2-3,TRBV28,TRBD2,NA,TGTGCCAGCAGTTCCCCTGGCGGGAGGGCCACAGATACGCAGTATTTT,CASSSPGGRATDTQYF
TRBJ2-1,TRBV11-3,NA,NA,TGTGCCAGCAGCTTAGAGAGTAGCTCCGGCTCCTACAATGAGCAGTTCTTC,CASSLESSSGSYNEQFF
TRBJ2-5,TRBV20-1,TRBD2,NA,TGCAGTGCTAGCCCCCTACTAGCGGGAGAGCAACAAGAGACCCAGTACTTC,CSASPLLAGEQQETQYF
TRBJ1-1,TRBV3-1,NA,NA,TGTGCCAGCAGCCAAGCTAAAGTGAACACTGAAGCTTTCTTT,CASSQAKVNTEAFF
TRBJ2-3,TRBV19,TRBD2,few,TGTGCCAGTAGCCCCCTAGCGGGAGCGGCAGATACGCAGTATTTT,CASSPLAGAADTQYF
TRBJ2-7,TRBV2,TRBD1,NA,TGTGCCAGGGGCGTAGGGGGCGACGAGCAGTACTTC,CARGVGGDEQYF
TRBJ2-2,TRBV7-3,NA,once,TGTGCCAGCAGCCCCCCGAATCGCGTGGGGGAGCTGTTTTTT,CASSPPNRVGELFF
TRBJ2-7,TRBV15,TRBD1,NA,TGTGCCACCAGCCGCCGGGACAGTTCCTACGAGCAGTACTTC,CATSRRDSSYEQYF
TRBJ1-1,TRBV6-5,NA,few,TGTGCCAGCAGTTACAGCAGGGGGAACACTGAAGCTTTCTTT,CASSYSRGNTEAFF
TRBJ2-4,TRBV7-8,TRBD1,NA,TGTGCCAGCAGCTTAGAAGGGACAGCTAAAAACATTCAGTACTTC,CASSLEGTAKNIQYF
TRBJ1-2,TRBV2,NA,NA,TGTGCCAGCAGCACCCAGGTGAACTATGGCTACACCTTC,CASSTQVNYGYTF
TRBJ2-5,TRBV5-6,TRBD1,NA,TGTGCCAGCAGCTGGACAGGGGAGACCCAGTACTTC,CASSWTGETQYF
TRBJ2-2,TRBV11-3,NA,NA,TGTGCCAGCAGCTCGGGCCTCACCGGGGAGCTGTTTTTT,CASSSGLTGELFF
TRBJ2-5,TRBV18,NA,NA,TGTGCCAGCTCAAAACTCTCGGGTCTTATTAGCGGAATACAAGAGACCCAGTACTTC,CASSKLSGLISGIQETQYF
TRBJ2-2,TRBV20-1,NA,few,TGCAGTGCTAGAGATAGTCGGCAGGGGAGGGCCACCGGGGAGCTGTTTTTT,CSARDSRQGRATGELFF
TRBJ2-5,TRBV20-1,NA,NA,TGCAGTGCTAGATTTCGGAGTATCCAAGAGACCCAGTACTTC,CSARFRSIQETQYF
TRBJ2-5,TRBV7-8,NA,NA,TGTGCCAGCAGCTTCCTCGGCGGCCCACCGGGTCCCCAGTACTTC,CASSFLGGPPGPQYF